A single sample is the source of the 23 T cell receptor beta chains below, sequenced in a study of technical replicates of blood from a few donors. Sequenced by immunoSEQ multiplex PCR; TCRdb stores in-frame clones only, minus some. This sample has 45,000 to 60,000 clones, with about 95% found just once. The sample was PBMCs. Every receptor here comes from a human donor in good health. Some clones in this sample may be carry-over from other donors' samples.

In this sample, this clone turned up once. The gene calls are TRBV4-3 and TRBJ2-1, with 12 bases identical to TRBD2. Trimming removed 3 bases from V and 8 bases from J; junction bases left unmatched: 11. The CDR3 runs 17 residues. Germline loops: CDR1 LGHNA, CDR2 YSLEER. For the CDR3, the DNA is TGCGCCAGCAGCCAGGCGCTGACTAGCGGGAGAGGATATGAGCAGTTCTTC. This sequence encodes CASSQALTSGRGYEQFF.

The J gene is TRBJ2-3, the V gene TRBV11-2, with a tentative D call TRBD1 (5 bases). Trimming removed 1 base from V and 2 bases from J, with 10 bases in between. The CDR3 spans 15 residues. Looked up from germline, CDR1 is SGHAT and CDR2 is FQNNGV. CDR3 bases: TGTGCCAGCAGCTTAGTAGGTGGGGCCACAGATACGCAGTATTTT. Protein sequence: CASSLVGGATDTQYF.

The CDR3 loop is CASSASQVAGANVLTF. DNA for the CDR3: TGTGCCAGCAGTGCCTCCCAGGTTGCTGGGGCCAACGTCCTGACTTTC. The V call is TRBV6-1, the J call TRBJ2-6, with D hard to call. Germline V gene lookup returns CDR1 MNHNS and CDR2 SASEGT. CDR3 length: 16 residues. V was cut by 4 bases and J by 2 bases, with 12 bases left in between.

This sequence joins TRBV6-1 and TRBJ2-1, with 7 bases matching TRBD1. CDR3 length: 13 amino acids. With V trimmed by 10 bases and J by 8 bases, 11 bases remained unmatched. CDR1 is MNHNS and CDR2 is SASEGT in the germline V gene. Here the CDR3 reads CAIRQGEADEQFF. CDR3 nucleotides: TGTGCCATCCGACAGGGAGAAGCCGATGAGCAGTTCTTC.

This chain connects TRBV7-9 to TRBJ1-1; TRBD1 agrees at 8 bases. J lost 0 bases, V lost 4 bases, and 4 bases had no gene match. This CDR3 has 15 amino acids. The germline V gene encodes CDR1 SEHNR and CDR2 FQNEAQ (reference sequence). The CDR3 DNA sequence: TGTGCCAGCAGCTCAGGGACAGGCATGAACACTGAAGCTTTCTTT. It translates to CASSSGTGMNTEAFF.

The chain joins TRBV4-2 to TRBJ2-5, with D possibly matching TRBD2 (6 bases). The CDR3 totals 16 residues. Germline lookup yields CDR1 LGHNA and CDR2 YNFKEQ. Trimming removed 1 base at V and 7 bases at J, with 19 bases between. The CDR3 nucleotides read TGTGCCAGCAGCCAAGTCGGGGGTCAGGCCTCGGGGACCCAGTACTTC. This sequence encodes CASSQVGGQASGTQYF.

The V gene is TRBV4-2, the J gene TRBJ2-7, with unresolved D. The CDR3 is 12 amino acids. Germline-derived CDR1 and CDR2 are LGHNA and YNFKEQ. Trimming left V 0 bases short and J 7 bases short, with 7 bases between. DNA of the CDR3: TGTGCCAGCAGCCAAGATGGAGTAGAGCAGTACTTC. It specifies CASSQDGVEQYF.

This chain links TRBV6-5 with TRBJ1-1; tentative D call: TRBD1 (5 bases). The germline V gene encodes CDR1 MNHEY and CDR2 SVGAGI. The CDR3 consists of 13 residues. Trimming took 2 bases from V and 8 from J, leaving 12 bases between them. The CDR3 spells CASSYGQGVEAFF. The CDR3 DNA reads TGTGCCAGCAGTTACGGCCAAGGGGTGGAAGCTTTCTTT.

This clone was seen a single time. This chain joins TRBV6-1 and TRBJ1-6; D might be TRBD1 (5 bases). This CDR3 region has 17 residues. V gave up 2 bases and J gave up 6 bases, with 17 bases separating them. Germline V CDR1 and CDR2: MNHNS, SASEGT. CDR3 residues: CASSERAGRTSNSPLHF. For the CDR3, the DNA is TGTGCCAGCAGTGAAAGGGCGGGACGGACCTCTAATTCACCCCTCCACTTT.

The chain carries TRBV9 and TRBJ2-2; 9 bases align to TRBD2. V shed 3 bases and J 4 bases; nucleotides not matched to a gene: 7. The CDR3 runs 16 residues. Germline V gene lookup returns CDR1 SGDLS and CDR2 YYNGEE. The CDR3 here is CASSATSGIFTGELFF. The DNA of the CDR3 is TGTGCCAGCAGCGCGACTAGCGGAATATTCACCGGGGAGCTGTTTTTT. The full variable domain, in which reference TRBV9 and TRBJ2-2 provide the parts outside the CDR3, is DSGVTQTPKHLITATGQRVTLRCSPRSGDLSVYWYQQSLDQGLQFLIQYYNGEERAKGNILERFSAQQFPDLHSELNLSSLELGDSALYFCASSATSGIFTGELFFGEGSRLTVL.

This chain joins TRBV5-1 and TRBJ1-5, with TRBD1 identical over 10 bases. The length of the CDR3 is 15 residues. Germline V gene data show CDR1 as SGHRS and CDR2 as YFSETQ. With V trimmed by 3 bases and J by 6 bases, 6 bases remained unmatched. CDR3 nucleotide sequence: TGCGCCAGCAGCTGGCCGACAGGGGGCTGTCAGCCCCAGCATTTT. It is translated as CASSWPTGGCQPQHF.

This CDR3 reads CASSFPGANEQYF. In nucleotides, the CDR3 is TGTGCCAGCAGCTTCCCTGGTGCGAACGAGCAGTACTTC. The chain uses TRBV11-2 and TRBJ2-7; D ambiguous. Germline assignment: CDR1 SGHAT and CDR2 FQNNGV. The V end lost 3 bases, the J end lost 5 bases, and 11 bases lay between the germline ends. This CDR3 has 13 amino acids.

This sequence joins TRBV19 and TRBJ2-3; 7 bases fit TRBD1. The CDR3 is 16 amino acids. Trimming cost V 5 bases and J 0 bases; bases outside gene matches: 8. Germline assignment: CDR1 LNHDA and CDR2 SQIVND (reference sequence). CDR3 DNA sequence: TGTGCCAGTAGTGGGGGACAGTCAGGGAGCACAGATACGCAGTATTTT. It specifies CASSGGQSGSTDTQYF. Filled out from reference TRBV19 and TRBJ2-3, the complete variable domain reads DGGITQSPKYLFRKEGQNVTLSCEQNLNHDAMYWYRQDPGQGLRLIYYSQIVNDFQKGDIAEGYSVSREKKESFPLTVTSAQKNPTAFYLCASSGGQSGSTDTQYFGPGTRLTVL.

V usage is TRBV7-9 and J usage is TRBJ1-5, with TRBD1 identical over 11 bases. CDR3 size: 14 residues. Germline CDR1 is SEHNR and CDR2 is FQNEAQ (reference sequence). Losses at the gene ends were 5 bases for V and 6 bases for J; bases not matched to a gene: 3. CDR3 sequence: CASSRTGGGQPQHF. The CDR3 bases are TGTGCCAGCAGCCGGACAGGGGGCGGTCAGCCCCAGCATTTT.

The V gene is TRBV5-1, the J gene TRBJ1-4; perhaps TRBD1 as D (5 bases). In germline, CDR1 is SGHRS, CDR2 YFSETQ. This CDR3 is built from 13 residues. V was shortened by 4 bases and J by 6 bases, with 10 bases between the two germline ends. This CDR3 reads CASSSRGYEKLFF. The CDR3 DNA follows: TGCGCCAGCAGCAGCCGGGGGTATGAAAAACTGTTTTTT.

V gene TRBV5-6 combines with J gene TRBJ2-1, with D tentatively TRBD2 (7 bases). Germline loops: CDR1 SGHDT, CDR2 YYEEEE. The CDR3 spans 15 residues. Trimming shortened V by 4 bases and J by 8 bases, and 19 bases separated the two germline ends. The CDR3 DNA follows: TGTGCCAGCAGCCCGGACTGGGGGGGGGCCGATGAGCAGTTCTTC. It translates to CASSPDWGGADEQFF.

The chain couples TRBV18 to TRBJ2-7; 11 nucleotides match TRBD2. From germline, CDR1 is KGHSH and CDR2 LQKENI. The CDR3 totals 15 residues. J was trimmed by 7 bases and V by 6 bases; bases with no gene match: 11. The CDR3 DNA reads as TGTGCCAGCTCGTATAGCGGGAGGGCCTTGGGGGAGCAGTACTTC. Translated, it gives CASSYSGRALGEQYF.

V and J are TRBV2 and TRBJ2-2; the D is unclear. The CDR3 has 15 residues. V dropped 7 bases and J dropped 2 bases, with 14 bases sitting between them. In germline, CDR1 is SNHLY, CDR2 FYNNEI. DNA of the CDR3: TGTGCCAGCAACCGGGTCCCCGCCAACACCGGGGAGCTGTTTTTT. It yields the protein CASNRVPANTGELFF.

The gene calls are TRBV15 and TRBJ1-2; D remains ambiguous. CDR1 is LNHNV, CDR2 YYDKDF, per germline (reference sequence). V was cut by 0 bases and J by 5 bases, with 10 bases left in between. The CDR3 covers 14 residues. The CDR3 loop is CATSRDASDYGYTF. The CDR3 DNA reads TGTGCCACCAGCAGAGATGCGTCCGATTATGGCTACACCTTC.

By frequency in the sample, this clone is large (0.1 to 1%). The rearrangement joins TRBV7-9 to TRBJ2-1; 9 bases line up with TRBD2. The germline V gene has CDR1 SEHNR and CDR2 FQNEAQ (reference sequence). Germline trimming cut 4 bases from V and 0 bases from J; bases unmatched to any gene: 13. This CDR3 is 19 amino acids long. CDR3 DNA sequence: TGTGCCAGCAGCTACCGGAAAACTAGCGGGCGTAGCTCCTACAATGAGCAGTTCTTC. Translating gives CASSYRKTSGRSSYNEQFF.

The sample holds many counts of this clone. The chain has TRBV29-1 and TRBJ1-5; 9 nucleotides agree with TRBD1. CDR1 is SQVTM and CDR2 is ANQGSEA in the germline V gene. The CDR3 is 16 amino acids. With 0 bases clipped from V and 5 bases from J, the junction kept 8 bases outside the gene matches. CDR3 DNA sequence: TGCAGCGTTGAAGATCTCCCACAGGGGGCAGATCAGCCCCAGCATTTT. Amino acid sequence: CSVEDLPQGADQPQHF.

The chain recombines TRBV5-1 with TRBJ2-7; D may be TRBD1 (5 bases). V was shortened by 0 bases and J by 0 bases, with 10 bases between the two germline ends. Germline V gene lookup returns CDR1 SGHRS and CDR2 YFSETQ. The CDR3 is 15 residues long. The CDR3: CASSLEGDSSYEQYF. The CDR3 coding sequence is TGCGCCAGCAGCTTGGAAGGGGATTCCTCCTACGAGCAGTACTTC.

The chain combines TRBV7-9 with TRBJ2-7, with 11 bases aligning to TRBD1. The CDR3 spans 14 residues. Germline trimming cut 7 bases from V and 1 base from J; bases unmatched to any gene: 3. Germline V lookup: CDR1 SEHNR, CDR2 FQNEAQ (reference sequence). CDR3 in DNA: TGTGCCAGCACCGGGACAGGGGGTTCCTACGAGCAGTACTTC. The encoded protein is CASTGTGGSYEQYF.